The 25 T cell receptor beta chains in this list originate from one sample, sequenced in a study of blood T cell repertoires in COVID-19. Sequencing was performed with immunoSEQ multiplex PCR; in TCRdb, only in-frame clones are kept and a portion is missing. The table has about 300,000 clones, 87% seen once. The material sequenced was peripheral blood. Receptor source: a man between 18 and 35 years old with active or convalescent COVID-19.

The V gene is TRBV7-7, the J gene TRBJ2-7, with 12 nucleotides matching TRBD2. V shed 1 base and J 4 bases; nucleotides not matched to a gene: 2. The germline gives CDR1 SSHAT, CDR2 FNYEAQ (reference sequence). The CDR3 extends over 15 amino acids. CDR3 DNA sequence: TGTGCCAGCAGCTTAGGGACTAGCGGGGTTTACGAGCAGTACTTC. It translates to CASSLGTSGVYEQYF.

The rearrangement joins TRBV12-3 or TRBV12-4 to TRBJ2-7; D perhaps matches TRBD1 (6 bases). CDR3 length: 11 residues. Trimming shortened V by 8 bases and J by 10 bases, and 15 bases separated the two germline ends. In DNA, the CDR3 is TGTGCCAGCCGTACAGGGTTGGATCAGTACTTC. Translation gives CASRTGLDQYF.

The chain carries TRBV5-4 and TRBJ2-7, with D tentatively TRBD2 (6 bases). There are 15 residues in the CDR3. CDR1 and CDR2 (germline): SGHNT, YYREEE (reference sequence). Trimming took 4 bases from V and 7 from J, leaving 21 bases between them. The CDR3 DNA sequence: TGTGCCAGCAGCAGGAGGGAACTGGGAGTAATGGAGCAGTACTTC. It codes for CASSRRELGVMEQYF.

V gene TRBV11-2 combines with J gene TRBJ1-2; TRBD1 matches at 7 bases. With V trimmed by 6 bases and J by 5 bases, 9 bases remained unmatched. The V gene's germline CDR1 is SGHAT and CDR2 FQNNGV. The CDR3 has 14 amino acids. CDR3 protein: CASSRWDRPYGYTF. DNA for the CDR3: TGTGCCAGCAGTCGTTGGGACAGACCATATGGCTACACCTTC.

A few counts support this clone. V is TRBV19 and J is TRBJ1-6, with a tentative D call TRBD1 (5 bases). The CDR3 has 15 residues. Between the trimmed V and J ends, which lost 5 bases and 6 bases, there was a span of 14 bases. Germline assignment: CDR1 LNHDA and CDR2 SQIVND (reference sequence). Written as DNA, the CDR3 is TGTGCCAGTAGTCCATACCAGGGTGGTAATTCACCCCTCCACTTT. As protein: CASSPYQGGNSPLHF.

The chain carries TRBV6-5 and TRBJ2-7; 8 bases fit TRBD2. Germline V lookup: CDR1 MNHEY, CDR2 SVGAGI. CDR3 size: 14 residues. Trimming removed 5 bases from V and 0 bases from J; junction bases left unmatched: 3. DNA of the CDR3: TGTGCCAGCAGTAAGCGGGGGAGCTCCTACGAGCAGTACTTC. This gives the protein CASSKRGSSYEQYF.

This sequence joins TRBV11-2 and TRBJ1-6; tentatively, D is TRBD1 (5 bases). The V gene lost 3 bases and the J gene lost 8 bases, with 17 bases spanning the gap. CDR1 SGHAT and CDR2 FQNNGV come from the germline V gene. There are 16 residues in the CDR3. The CDR3, as DNA: TGTGCCAGCAGCTTTTCCCCAAGAGACAGCGATTCACCCCTCCACTTT. It translates to CASSFSPRDSDSPLHF.

Here the CDR3 reads CASSLTGNTEAFF. The CDR3 coding sequence is TGTGCCAGCAGTTTAACGGGGAACACTGAAGCTTTCTTT. The V and J genes are TRBV28 and TRBJ1-1; D not certain. Germline V CDR1 and CDR2: MDHEN, SYDVKM. This CDR3 is built from 13 residues. Deletions cut 2 bases from V and 1 base from J, with 5 bases between.

The rearrangement uses TRBV12-3 or TRBV12-4 and TRBJ2-7; 12 positions agree with TRBD1. The CDR3 is 13 residues long. The V and J ends lost 9 bases and 6 bases, in that order; junction bases with no gene match: 6. CDR3 sequence: CASRGQGASEQYF. CDR3 nucleotides: TGTGCCAGTAGGGGACAGGGGGCAAGCGAGCAGTACTTC.

V usage is TRBV7-6 and J usage is TRBJ2-7; 11 bases fit TRBD2. The CDR3 sequence is 19 residues long. The germline V gene encodes CDR1 SGHVS and CDR2 FNYEAQ. The trim removed 5 bases at V and 0 bases at J, leaving 15 bases unmatched. CDR3 sequence reads: CASSHGRGTSGLSSYEQYF. The CDR3 bases are TGTGCCAGCAGCCACGGGCGGGGGACTAGCGGCCTAAGCTCCTACGAGCAGTACTTC.

V is TRBV24-1 and J is TRBJ1-5; no firm D call. This CDR3 has 9 residues. CDR1 and CDR2 (germline): KGHDR, SFDVKD. Trimming pared 9 bases from V and 9 bases from J, leaving 5 bases between. The CDR3 is CATERPQHF. Here the CDR3 DNA reads TGTGCCACCGAGCGGCCCCAGCATTTT.

This clone appeared a few times. This rearrangement joins TRBV2 to TRBJ1-4; tentatively, D is TRBD1 (5 bases). Germline CDR1 SNHLY, CDR2 FYNNEI. Trimming took 5 bases from V and 10 from J, leaving 14 bases between them. The CDR3 spans 13 residues. The CDR3 region is CASSSSGFGKLFF. The DNA of the CDR3 is TGTGCCAGCAGTTCGTCAGGGTTTGGAAAACTGTTTTTT.

The CDR3 spells CASRGRDSYEQYF. The CDR3 coding sequence is TGTGCCAGTAGGGGGAGGGATTCCTACGAGCAGTACTTC. The J gene is TRBJ2-7, the V gene TRBV19; 7 bases are shared with TRBD2. The CDR3 has 13 amino acids. Germline V gene lookup returns CDR1 LNHDA and CDR2 SQIVND (reference sequence). The V and J ends lost 6 bases and 1 base, in that order; junction bases with no gene match: 3.

The J gene is TRBJ1-6, the V gene TRBV5-1; tentative D call: TRBD1 (5 bases). Germline V gene data show CDR1 as SGHRS and CDR2 as YFSETQ. The CDR3 has 14 residues. Between the trimmed V and J ends, which lost 3 bases and 8 bases, there was a span of 12 bases. In DNA form, the CDR3 reads TGCGCCAGCAGCTCAGTGGGGGGTGATTCACCCCTCCACTTT. It is translated as CASSSVGGDSPLHF.

This clone was picked up a small number of times. V and J are TRBV10-2 and TRBJ2-7, with a possible D match to TRBD1 (5 bases). Trimming removed 5 bases from V and 6 bases from J, with 14 bases in between. The CDR3 runs to 13 residues. Per the germline V gene, CDR1 is WSHSY and CDR2 is SAAADI. In nucleotides, the CDR3 is TGCGCCAGCAGTAAAGGGCAGGGCCTCGAGCAGTACTTC. Protein sequence: CASSKGQGLEQYF.

The chain has TRBV28 and TRBJ1-2, with 7 bases identical to TRBD1. Germline CDR1 reads MDHEN; CDR2 reads SYDVKM. V shed 7 bases, J shed 2 bases, and the junction held 10 bases outside the gene matches. The CDR3 is made up of 15 amino acids. The CDR3 nucleotides read TGTGCCAGCACCCGAGACAGGGACCGCAACTATGGCTACACCTTC. It is translated as CASTRDRDRNYGYTF.

The chain carries TRBV4-1 and TRBJ2-5, with 12 bases that match TRBD2. Germline V gene sequence: CDR1 MGHRA, CDR2 YSYEKL. The CDR3 totals 16 residues. Trimming at V came to 1 base and at J to 5 bases, leaving 5 bases not matched to a gene. The CDR3 nucleotides read TGCGCCAGCAGCCAAGGCCTAGCGGGGGGGCTTGAGACCCAGTACTTC. It is translated as CASSQGLAGGLETQYF.

This rearrangement joins TRBV5-1 to TRBJ2-5, with D possibly being TRBD1 (6 bases). Between the trimmed V and J ends, which lost 2 bases and 3 bases, there was a span of 20 bases. Germline CDR1 reads SGHRS; CDR2 reads YFSETQ. The CDR3 has 17 amino acids. The CDR3 reads CASSLNQDRTAKETQYF. The CDR3 nucleotides read TGCGCCAGCAGCTTAAATCAAGATCGGACAGCAAAAGAGACCCAGTACTTC.

The chain has TRBV5-1 and TRBJ2-5, with a tentative D call TRBD1 (7 bases). V shed 0 bases and J shed 4 bases, with 13 bases lying between them. The CDR3 is 15 amino acids. The germline CDR1 and CDR2 sequences are SGHRS and YFSETQ. CDR3 amino acids: CASSLGRGVRETQYF. The DNA for the CDR3 is TGCGCCAGCAGCTTGGGCAGGGGGGTCCGAGAGACCCAGTACTTC.

The chain has TRBV12-3 or TRBV12-4 and TRBJ1-6; D not resolved. V lost 6 bases, J lost 10 bases, and 13 bases lay in between. CDR3 length: 13 amino acids. CDR3 protein: CASSRVEGSPLHF. The DNA of the CDR3 is TGTGCCAGCAGCCGAGTGGAGGGCTCACCCCTCCACTTT.

This chain links TRBV11-2 with TRBJ2-4, with D tentatively TRBD1 (6 bases). The germline V and J ends were trimmed by 2 bases and 4 bases, with 12 bases remaining between them. CDR1 is SGHAT and CDR2 is FQNNGV in the germline V gene. This CDR3 region has 15 residues. The CDR3 region is CASSLSGQTKNIQYF. In nucleotides, the CDR3 is TGTGCCAGCAGCTTATCAGGACAGACGAAAAACATTCAGTACTTC.

V and J are TRBV7-9 and TRBJ2-1, with TRBD2 matching over 12 bases. This CDR3 is built from 16 residues. The germline V gene encodes CDR1 SEHNR and CDR2 FQNEAQ (reference sequence). The V gene end was trimmed by 5 bases and the J gene end by 7 bases; junction bases not matched to a gene: 9. The DNA of the CDR3 is TGTGCCAGCAGCGAACCACTAGCGGGAGGTATTAATGAGCAGTTCTTC. It encodes CASSEPLAGGINEQFF. The full variable domain, its missing parts supplied by reference TRBV7-9 and TRBJ2-1, is DTGVSQNPRHKITKRGQNVTFRCDPISEHNRLYWYRQTLGQGPEFLTYFQNEAQLEKSRLLSDRFSAERPKGSFSTLEIQRTEQGDSAMYLCASSEPLAGGINEQFFGPGTRLTVL.

In this sample, this clone turned up a few times. The chain carries TRBV6-2 or TRBV6-3 and TRBJ1-6; D ambiguous. V was trimmed by 0 bases and J by 6 bases, leaving 15 bases between them. The CDR3 extends over 17 amino acids. Germline assignment: CDR1 MNHEY and CDR2 SVGEGT. CDR3 bases: TGTGCCAGCAGTTACTCGGGTTGGACGGGATTTAATTCACCCCTCCACTTT. Translation: CASSYSGWTGFNSPLHF.

CDR3 loop: CASQPAAGRDSPLHF. CDR3 in DNA: TGTGCCAGCCAACCTGCGGCAGGGAGGGATTCACCCCTCCACTTT. The genes are TRBV27 and TRBJ1-6; perhaps TRBD1 as D (5 bases). The CDR3 runs to 15 residues. V lost 8 bases to trimming and J lost 8 bases, with 19 bases between them. The V gene's germline CDR1 is MNHEY and CDR2 SMNVEV (reference sequence).

The CDR3 here is CASSPRDRFYGYTF. CDR3 bases: TGTGCCAGTAGTCCCCGGGATCGGTTCTATGGCTACACCTTC. V usage is TRBV19 and J usage is TRBJ1-2; D is ambiguous. The germline gives CDR1 LNHDA, CDR2 SQIVND (reference sequence). V lost 5 bases and J lost 4, with 14 bases in between. The CDR3 has 14 amino acids.